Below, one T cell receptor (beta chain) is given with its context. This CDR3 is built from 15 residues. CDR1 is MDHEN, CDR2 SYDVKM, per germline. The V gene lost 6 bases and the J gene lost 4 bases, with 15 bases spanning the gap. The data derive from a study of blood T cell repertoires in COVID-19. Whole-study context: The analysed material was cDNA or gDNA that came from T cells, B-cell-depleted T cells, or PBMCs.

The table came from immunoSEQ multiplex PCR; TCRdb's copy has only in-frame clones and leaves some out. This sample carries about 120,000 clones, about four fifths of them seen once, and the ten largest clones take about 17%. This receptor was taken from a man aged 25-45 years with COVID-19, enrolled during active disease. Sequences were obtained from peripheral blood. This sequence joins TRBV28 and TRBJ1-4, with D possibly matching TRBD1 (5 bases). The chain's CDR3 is CASRGGGEINEKLFF. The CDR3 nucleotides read TGTGCCAGCAGGGGCGGGGGAGAGATTAATGAAAAACTGTTTTTT.